This T cell receptor (beta chain) was found in a study of T cells in localized non-small cell lung cancer. Comments on this clone: Antigen specificity is unknown.

CDR1 is WSHSY, CDR2 SAAADI, per germline. The J segment lost 3 bases and the V segment lost 7 bases, leaving 6 bases of the junction unmatched. The CDR3 consists of 16 residues. Clones were read by immunoSEQ multiplex PCR, and TCRdb kept only the in-frame ones, dropping some. The sample holds about 45,000 clones; approximately 81% are singletons and the top ten take approximately 17%. Whole-study findings and limits: In adjacent lung appeared a median approximately 57 of the top 100 tumor clones. Uninvolved adjacent lung had the highest recorded T cell clonality, with tumor below it.

This receptor was taken from a man aged 40 to 75 with stage III lung adenocarcinoma. Sequencing was performed on peripheral blood mononuclear cells, taken before any cancer treatment. The V call is TRBV10-2, the J call TRBJ2-3; TRBD2 aligns across 14 bases. This CDR3 is CASKGTSGGKTDTQYF. The CDR3 DNA sequence: TGCGCCAGCAAAGGGACTAGCGGGGGAAAGACAGATACGCAGTATTTT.